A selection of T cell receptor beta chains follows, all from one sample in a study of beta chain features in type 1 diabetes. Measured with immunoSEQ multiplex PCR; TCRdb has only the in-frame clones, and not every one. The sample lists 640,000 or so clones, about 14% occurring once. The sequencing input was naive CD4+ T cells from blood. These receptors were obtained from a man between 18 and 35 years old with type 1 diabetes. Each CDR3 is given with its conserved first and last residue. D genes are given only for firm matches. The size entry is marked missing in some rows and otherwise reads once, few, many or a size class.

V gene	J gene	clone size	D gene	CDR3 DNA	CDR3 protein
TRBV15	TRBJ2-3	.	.	TGTGCCACCAGCAGGTCGGGATATAGCACAGATACGCAGTATTTT	CATSRSGYSTDTQYF
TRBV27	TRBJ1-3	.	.	TGTGCCAGCAGGATAAACAGAGATTCTGGAAACACCATATATTTT	CASRINRDSGNTIYF
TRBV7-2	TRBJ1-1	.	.	TGTATTGTTCGGGACCCAAACACTGAAGCTTTCTTT	CIVRDPNTEAFF
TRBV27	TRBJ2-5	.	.	TGTGCCAGCAGTGCCCTAGAGACCCAGTACTTC	CASSALETQYF
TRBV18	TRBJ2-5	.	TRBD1	TGTGCCAGCTCACCACCGGCAACAGGGGGCAGGGAGACCCAGTACTTC	CASSPPATGGRETQYF
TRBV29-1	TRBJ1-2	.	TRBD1	TGCAGCGTTGCCGGGACAGGGGGCGACTATGGCTACACCTTC	CSVAGTGGDYGYTF
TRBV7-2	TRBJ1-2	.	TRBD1	TGTGCCAGCAGCTTGCAGGGGGAGGGCTACACCTTC	CASSLQGEGYTF
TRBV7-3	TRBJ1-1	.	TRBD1	TGTGCCAGCACCGGACAGGCAATGAACACTGAAGCTTTCTTT	CASTGQAMNTEAFF
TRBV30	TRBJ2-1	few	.	TGTGCCTGGAGTGTACGACTAGAGGACAATGAGCAGTTCTTC	CAWSVRLEDNEQFF
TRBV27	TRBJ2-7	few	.	TGTGCCAGCAGGCCCCGGGCCAGAGCCTACGAGCAGTACTTC	CASRPRARAYEQYF
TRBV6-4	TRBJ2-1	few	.	TGTGCCAGCAGTGACGTTACAGGCCACTACAATGAGCAGTTCTTC	CASSDVTGHYNEQFF
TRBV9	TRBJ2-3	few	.	TGTGCCAGCAGCGTAGAGGGGGAGGGGGACCTCGCCCGGGATACGCAGTATTTT	CASSVEGEGDLARDTQYF
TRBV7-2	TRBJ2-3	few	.	TGTGCCAGCAGCTTAGCGCGGGGTGTAGATACGCAGTATTTT	CASSLARGVDTQYF
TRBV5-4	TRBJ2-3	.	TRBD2	TGTGCCAGCAGCTTGAGGAGGGGCGGGGGTACGCAGTATTTT	CASSLRRGGGTQYF
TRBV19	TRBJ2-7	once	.	TGTGCCAGTAGCCCTGGGCAGGGAAGAACCTACGAGCAGTACTTC	CASSPGQGRTYEQYF
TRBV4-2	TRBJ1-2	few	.	TGTGCCAGCAGCCCTGAGGCTAACTATGGCTACACCTTC	CASSPEANYGYTF
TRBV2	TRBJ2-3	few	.	TGTGCCACCCTAGTGGACGTCACAGATACGCAGTATTTT	CATLVDVTDTQYF
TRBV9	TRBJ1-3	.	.	TGTGCCAGCAGGGATGAGGCCGGAAACACCATATATTTT	CASRDEAGNTIYF
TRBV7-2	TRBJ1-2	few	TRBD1	TGTGCCAGCAGCTCAGGACAGGGAACAGATGGCTACACCTTC	CASSSGQGTDGYTF
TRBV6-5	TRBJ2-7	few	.	TGTGCCAGCAGTTACTCGGGCCTAGCGTTCTACGAGCAGTACTTC	CASSYSGLAFYEQYF
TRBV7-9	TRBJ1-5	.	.	TGTGCCAGCAGCTTAGGGGCAGGGAAGGCCAATCAGCCCCAGCATTTT	CASSLGAGKANQPQHF
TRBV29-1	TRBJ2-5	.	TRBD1	TGCAGCGCCCGAGTGGACAGGCCGGGGACCCAGTACTTC	CSARVDRPGTQYF
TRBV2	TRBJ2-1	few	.	TGTGCCAGCAGTGAAGCAAACAGAAGGCAGTTCTTC	CASSEANRRQFF
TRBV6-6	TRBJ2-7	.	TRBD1	TGTGCCAGCAGTCCGACGGGACAGCGCGAGCAGTACTTC	CASSPTGQREQYF
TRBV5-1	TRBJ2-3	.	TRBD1	TGCGCCAGCAGCTCAACGGGACAGGATGTCTTTACGGATACGCAGTATTTT	CASSSTGQDVFTDTQYF
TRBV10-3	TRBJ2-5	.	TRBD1	TGTGCCATCACTCCCGGGACAGGGGGCTGGGAGACCCAGTACTTC	CAITPGTGGWETQYF
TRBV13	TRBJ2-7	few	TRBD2	TGTGCCAGCAGCTTCGCGGGAGGGCGGGACGAGCAGTACTTC	CASSFAGGRDEQYF
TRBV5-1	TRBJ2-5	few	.	TGCGCCAGCAGCTTGGGGCAGCCGCAAGAGACCCAGTACTTC	CASSLGQPQETQYF
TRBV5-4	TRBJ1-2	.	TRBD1	TGTGCCAGCAGCACGGAGGGACAGGGTTACTATGGCTACACCTTC	CASSTEGQGYYGYTF
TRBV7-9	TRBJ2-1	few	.	TGTGCCAGCAGCTTAGACTTCGGGCGGGCCTCCTACAATGAGCAGTTCTTC	CASSLDFGRASYNEQFF
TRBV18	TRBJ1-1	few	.	TGTGCCAGCTCACCTCAACTCTCGCGGATTGAAGCTTTCTTT	CASSPQLSRIEAFF
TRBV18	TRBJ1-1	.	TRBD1	TGTGCCAGCTCATCAGGGACAGGGAACACTGAAGCTTTCTTT	CASSSGTGNTEAFF
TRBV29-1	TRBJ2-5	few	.	TGCAGCGTTGGGTTCGAGGCGGGACGGAGGGAGACCCAGTACTTC	CSVGFEAGRRETQYF
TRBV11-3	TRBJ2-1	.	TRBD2	TGTGCCAGCAGCTCGATAGCGGGGGGTGAGCAGTTCTTC	CASSSIAGGEQFF
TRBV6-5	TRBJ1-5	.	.	TGTGCCAGCAGTCGCGACTGGGGCAATCAGCCCCAGCATTTT	CASSRDWGNQPQHF
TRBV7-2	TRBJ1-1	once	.	TGTGCCAGCAGCTCCTCCCCGGGGATGCGGACTGAAGCTTTCTTT	CASSSSPGMRTEAFF
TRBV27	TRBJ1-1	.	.	TGTGCCAGCAGTTCTGGGACGGCAATTAACACTGAAGCTTTCTTT	CASSSGTAINTEAFF
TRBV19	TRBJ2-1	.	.	TGTGCCAGTATAAGCGGTCCCGGCGATGAGCAGTTCTTC	CASISGPGDEQFF
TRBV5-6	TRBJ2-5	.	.	TGTGCCAGCAGCTTGAGTACGAAGGGGATGGAGACCCAGTACTTC	CASSLSTKGMETQYF
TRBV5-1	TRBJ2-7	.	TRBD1	TGCGCCAGCAGCTTGGTTTCAGGGGGCTACGAGCAGTACTTC	CASSLVSGGYEQYF
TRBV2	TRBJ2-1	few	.	TGTGCCAGCAGTCCCCTAGGGGGGCTCTCCTACAATGAGCAGTTCTTC	CASSPLGGLSYNEQFF
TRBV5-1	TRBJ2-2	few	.	TGCGCCAGCAGCCCGCCAACTACCGGGGAGCTGTTTTTT	CASSPPTTGELFF
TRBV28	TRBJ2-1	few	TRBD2	TGTGCCAGCAGTTTCCACGGGAGGGCCCACAATGAGCAGTTCTTC	CASSFHGRAHNEQFF
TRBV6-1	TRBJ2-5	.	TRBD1	TGTGCCAGCAGTGTAGCCAGGGGGTGGGAGACCCAGTACTTC	CASSVARGWETQYF
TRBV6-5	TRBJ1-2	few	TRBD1	TGTGCCAGCAGTTTGATGACAGGGACCTATGGCTACACCTTC	CASSLMTGTYGYTF
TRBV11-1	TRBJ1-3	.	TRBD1	TGTGCCAGCAGCCACGGGACAGCCGAGGGGGACACCATATATTTT	CASSHGTAEGDTIYF
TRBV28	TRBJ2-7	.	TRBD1	TGTGCCAGCAGGATCGGGACAGGGTGGGCCGAGCAGTACTTC	CASRIGTGWAEQYF
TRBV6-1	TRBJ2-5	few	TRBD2	TGTGCCAGCAGTGGGGCCGGATTTAGCGGGCCGGGAGAGACCCAGTACTTC	CASSGAGFSGPGETQYF
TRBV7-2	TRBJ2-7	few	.	TGTGCCAGCAGCTTAGTGACAGGATCCGACGAGCAGTACTTC	CASSLVTGSDEQYF
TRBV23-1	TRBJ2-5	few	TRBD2	TGCGCCAGCAGTCTACGGGGTGGAGCGGGGTACCAAGAGACCCAGTACTTC	CASSLRGGAGYQETQYF
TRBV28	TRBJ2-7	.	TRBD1	TGTGCCAGCAGTTCTGGACAGGCCGCCTACGAGCAGTACTTC	CASSSGQAAYEQYF
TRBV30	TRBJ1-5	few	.	TGTGCCTGGGGTACCCGGCAGCCCCAGCATTTT	CAWGTRQPQHF
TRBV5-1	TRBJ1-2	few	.	TGCGCCAGCAGCTTGGGGGATCCGGAAAACTATGGCTACACCTTC	CASSLGDPENYGYTF
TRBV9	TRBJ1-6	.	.	TGTGCCAGCAGCGTAGGATCCTATAATTCACCCCTCCACTTT	CASSVGSYNSPLHF